This T cell receptor beta chain was captured in a study of blood T cell repertoires in COVID-19. Background on the study: COVID-19 samples from acute and convalescent phases originated in the United States, Italy and Spain.

Participant reports of clinical history set cohort assignment. The repertoire was sequenced with immunoSEQ multiplex PCR; TCRdb's copy has only in-frame clones and lacks some. Among around 300,000 clones listed, around 89% were seen once. Sequenced sample: PBMCs or T cells enriched from blood (not recorded which). This TCR was sampled from a woman aged 55 to 70 in a cohort exposed to, infected with or recovered from COVID-19 (not recorded which).

CDR3 coding DNA: TGTGCCAGCAGTTTCCCGACAGGGTTTTACTATGGCTACACCTTC. Translating gives CASSFPTGFYYGYTF. The V gene is TRBV28, the J gene TRBJ1-2; TRBD1 agrees at 7 bases. V trimming: 3 bases; J trimming: 3 bases; junction bases outside the gene matches: 7. The CDR3 runs 15 residues. Looked up from germline, CDR1 is MDHEN and CDR2 is SYDVKM.